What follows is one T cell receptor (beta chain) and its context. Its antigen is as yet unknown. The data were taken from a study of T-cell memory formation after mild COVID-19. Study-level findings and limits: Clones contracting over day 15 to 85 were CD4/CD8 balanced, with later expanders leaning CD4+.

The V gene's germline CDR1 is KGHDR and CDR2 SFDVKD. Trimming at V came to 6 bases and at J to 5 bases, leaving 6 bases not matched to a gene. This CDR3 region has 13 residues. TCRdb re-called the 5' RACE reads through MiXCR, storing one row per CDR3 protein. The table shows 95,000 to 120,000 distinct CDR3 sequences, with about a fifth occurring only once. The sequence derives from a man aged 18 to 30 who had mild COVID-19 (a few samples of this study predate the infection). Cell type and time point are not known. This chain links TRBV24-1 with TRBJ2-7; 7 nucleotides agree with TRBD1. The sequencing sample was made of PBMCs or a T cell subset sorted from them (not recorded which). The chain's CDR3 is CATSSRGGDEQYF. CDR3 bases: TGTGCCACCAGTAGTCGAGGGGGCGACGAGCAGTACTTC.